The 20 T cell receptor beta chains below were found in one sample sequenced in a study of T cell repertoires in cytomegalovirus infection. TCRdb used MiXCR to reprocess the reads, holding one entry per CDR3 protein. The sample shows 900,000 to 950,000 distinct CDR3 sequences, about a third of them seen only once. No antigen is known for these receptors. Source: cultured CD8+ T cells from PBMCs, taken from culture after CMV antigen stimulation. The receptors here all came from a human donor in good health (CMV status not recorded). Some clones in this sample may be carry-over from other donors' samples.

V usage is TRBV27 and J usage is TRBJ2-3, with D possibly being TRBD1 (5 bases). Trimming shortened V by 5 bases and J by 3 bases, and 18 bases separated the two germline ends. Germline CDR1 MNHEY, CDR2 SMNVEV (reference sequence). This CDR3 is built from 16 residues. The CDR3 region has the DNA TGTGCCAGCAGTCCCATCGATGGGGCTTCGACAGATACGCAGTATTTT. It translates to CASSPIDGASTDTQYF.

This clonotype appeared once. The chain is built from TRBV28 and TRBJ1-6; maybe TRBD1 (5 bases). This CDR3 spans 16 amino acids. Germline CDR1 is MDHEN and CDR2 is SYDVKM. The V end lost 3 bases, the J end lost 4 bases, and 13 bases lay between the germline ends. CDR3 protein: CASSFTGRYYNSPLHF. CDR3 nucleotide sequence: TGTGCCAGCAGTTTCACAGGACGCTATTATAATTCACCCCTCCACTTT. Looking up the rest from reference TRBV28 and TRBJ1-6 gives the full variable domain: DVKVTQSSRYLVKRTGEKVFLECVQDMDHENMFWYRQDPGLGLRLIYFSYDVKMKEKGDIPEGYSVSREKKERFSLILESASTNQTSMYLCASSFTGRYYNSPLHFGNGTRLTVT.

This clonotype was observed once. The chain carries TRBV19 and TRBJ2-5; tentative D call: TRBD2 (6 bases). The CDR3 runs 16 residues. CDR1 and CDR2 (germline): LNHDA, SQIVND (reference sequence). V gave up 3 bases and J gave up 2 bases, with 16 bases separating them. CDR3 nucleotide sequence: TGTGCCAGTAGTATCGGTACGGGGGTTATTCAAGAGACCCAGTACTTC. Translation: CASSIGTGVIQETQYF.

There are a few counts of this clonotype. V gene TRBV7-9 combines with J gene TRBJ2-1; D remains unclear. The CDR3 spans 16 residues. CDR1 and CDR2 from the germline V gene are SEHNR and FQNEAQ (reference sequence). Trimming removed 5 bases at V and 0 bases at J, with 14 bases between. This CDR3 is CASSPPDVSSYNEQFF. CDR3 nucleotide sequence: TGTGCCAGCAGCCCCCCGGACGTTAGCTCCTACAATGAGCAGTTCTTC.

Many counts were recorded for this clonotype. V usage is TRBV7-9 and J usage is TRBJ2-7; TRBD2 is a possible D gene (6 bases). The CDR3 is made up of 16 amino acids. Germline values: CDR1 SEHNR, CDR2 FQNEAQ (reference sequence). The ends were cut back, 0 bases at V and 3 bases at J, with 15 bases in the middle. CDR3 region: CASSLAGGGKDYEQYF. The CDR3 DNA sequence: TGTGCCAGCAGCTTAGCAGGTGGGGGGAAGGACTACGAGCAGTACTTC.

This clonotype appeared a few times. The chain combines TRBV6-8 with TRBJ2-1, with D tentatively TRBD2 (5 bases). Per the germline V gene, CDR1 is MNHGY and CDR2 is SAAAGT. There are 15 residues in the CDR3. V lost 5 bases and J lost 4, with 15 bases in between. The CDR3 DNA sequence: TGTGCCAGCAGTCCTCAACTACTAGGTTACAATGAGCAGTTCTTC. Residues: CASSPQLLGYNEQFF.

The rearrangement joins TRBV6-2 or TRBV6-3 to TRBJ1-1; D gene unclear. The germline CDR1 and CDR2 sequences are MNHEY and SVGEGT. The CDR3 covers 15 residues. V shed 6 bases and J shed 1 base, with 15 bases lying between them. The CDR3 is CASSSTLGRNTEAFF. Written as DNA, the CDR3 is TGTGCCAGCAGCTCAACCCTTGGCAGGAACACTGAAGCTTTCTTT.

A few counts support this clonotype. The V call is TRBV9, the J call TRBJ1-1, with D possibly TRBD1 on 6 matching bases. Trimming left V 4 bases short and J 6 bases short, with 13 bases between. Per germline, CDR1 SGDLS and CDR2 YYNGEE. This CDR3 has 13 amino acids. The CDR3 bases are TGTGCCAGCAGCACACAGGGTACATCTGAAGCTTTCTTT. Translating it yields CASSTQGTSEAFF.

V and J are TRBV9 and TRBJ1-2; D uncertain. In germline, CDR1 is SGDLS, CDR2 YYNGEE. V lost 0 bases and J 6 bases, leaving 9 bases between the germline ends. This CDR3 spans 13 amino acids. Here the CDR3 DNA reads TGTGCCAGCAGCGTAGGGGAGGGCGATGGCTACACCTTC. It specifies CASSVGEGDGYTF.

The chain combines TRBV12-3 or TRBV12-4 with TRBJ1-2; D remains ambiguous. The CDR3 has 14 residues. V was shortened by 4 bases and J by 6 bases, with 15 bases between the two germline ends. CDR3 sequence (DNA): TGTGCCAGCAGTTCCGGTCCGTCATGGAATGGCTACACCTTC. This gives the protein CASSSGPSWNGYTF.

The gene calls are TRBV19 and TRBJ2-1; TRBD2 matches at 7 bases. The length of the CDR3 is 15 residues. V shed 10 bases, J shed 0 bases, and the junction held 9 bases outside the gene matches. Per germline, CDR1 LNHDA and CDR2 SQIVND (reference sequence). Here the CDR3 DNA reads TGTGCCAATATTCCAAGCGGGGCCTCCTACAATGAGCAGTTCTTC. As protein: CANIPSGASYNEQFF. Combining the CDR3 with reference TRBV19 and TRBJ2-1 gives the whole variable domain DGGITQSPKYLFRKEGQNVTLSCEQNLNHDAMYWYRQDPGQGLRLIYYSQIVNDFQKGDIAEGYSVSREKKESFPLTVTSAQKNPTAFYLCANIPSGASYNEQFFGPGTRLTVL.

This clonotype came up many times. At one boundary the junction diverges from the germline segment, which might be a read error. The chain couples TRBV7-7 to TRBJ2-1; TRBD2 matches at 10 bases. Germline CDR1 SSHAT, CDR2 FNYEAQ (reference sequence). The CDR3 has 14 amino acids. The CDR3 nucleotides read TGTGCTAGCAGCATTAGCGGGGGGCCCAATGAGCAGTTCTTC. It codes for CASSISGGPNEQFF.

This chain connects TRBV12-5 to TRBJ2-5, with 9 bases identical to TRBD1. Germline values: CDR1 LGHNT, CDR2 FRNRAP. There are 16 residues in the CDR3. V shed 5 bases, J shed 5 bases, and the junction held 12 bases outside the gene matches. The CDR3 is CASGPTPGQGRETQYF. The CDR3 nucleotides are TGTGCTAGTGGTCCTACCCCGGGACAGGGTCGCGAGACCCAGTACTTC.

This rearrangement joins TRBV10-2 to TRBJ2-5; the D is unclear. There are 13 residues in the CDR3. Germline V gene lookup returns CDR1 WSHSY and CDR2 SAAADI. The ends were cut back, 7 bases at V and 4 bases at J, with 13 bases in the middle. The CDR3 DNA reads TGCGCCAGCATGGGTGGGTGGGGAGAGACCCAGTACTTC. Translation: CASMGGWGETQYF.

V and J are TRBV9 and TRBJ2-3, with D unclear. V was clipped by 3 bases and J by 4 bases, with 9 bases between them. CDR1 and CDR2 (germline): SGDLS, YYNGEE. The CDR3 runs 13 residues. The CDR3 sequence is CASSGTRPDTQYF. CDR3 nucleotides: TGTGCCAGCAGCGGTACAAGGCCAGATACGCAGTATTTT.

This clonotype was observed a few times. V is TRBV12-3 or TRBV12-4 and J is TRBJ1-1; 8 nucleotides match TRBD1. V trimming: 5 bases; J trimming: 7 bases; junction bases outside the gene matches: 6. CDR3 size: 13 residues. CDR3 nucleotide sequence: TGTGCCAGCAGTACGACAGGGGATGGTGAAGCTTTCTTT. As protein: CASSTTGDGEAFF.

CDR3 residues: CASSPRGAGNTIYF. The CDR3, as DNA: TGTGCCAGCAGCCCCCGGGGGGCTGGAAACACCATATATTTT. The genes are TRBV7-2 and TRBJ1-3; a weak D match, TRBD1 (5 bases). The germline V gene has CDR1 SGHTA and CDR2 FQGNSA. CDR3 length: 14 amino acids. Trimming pared 5 bases from V and 2 bases from J, leaving 10 bases between.

The chain couples TRBV27 to TRBJ2-4; tentative D call: TRBD2 (7 bases). The V and J ends lost 8 bases and 0 bases respectively, with 11 bases between them. This CDR3 region has 14 residues. Germline values: CDR1 MNHEY, CDR2 SMNVEV (reference sequence). The CDR3 sequence: CASGRGVAKNIQYF. CDR3 DNA: TGTGCCAGCGGGAGGGGGGTAGCCAAAAACATTCAGTACTTC.

This clonotype turned up a few times. This chain links TRBV6-1 with TRBJ1-1; tentatively, D is TRBD1 (6 bases). V lost 5 bases, J lost 8 bases, and 12 bases lay in between. In germline, CDR1 is MNHNS, CDR2 SASEGT. The CDR3 covers 12 residues. The CDR3, as DNA: TGTGCCAGCAGTCCCTCAGGGGCAGAAGCTTTCTTT. This codes for CASSPSGAEAFF.

The table lists this clonotype with a few counts. The chain links TRBV7-9 to TRBJ1-2, with D possibly matching TRBD1 (5 bases). The CDR3 loop spans 15 amino acids. Germline CDR1 reads SEHNR; CDR2 reads FQNEAQ (reference sequence). The V and J ends lost 2 bases and 8 bases respectively, with 18 bases between them. The DNA for the CDR3 is TGTGCCAGCAGCTTAAGTTTGGGGACTATGGAAGGCTACACCTTC. Translated: CASSLSLGTMEGYTF.